Listed here are 21 T cell receptor beta chains from one sample, sequenced in a study of post-analysis software for immune sequencing data. Findings of the study overall: With TRBV5-6, TRBV5-1 and TRBV20-1 included, about five TRBV segments were more frequent in patients than in controls.

Unique molecular identifiers featured in each of the TCR beta cDNA libraries. TCRdb redid the calling of the PCR reads with MiXCR, one entry per CDR3 protein. The sample lists 500,000 to 600,000 distinct CDR3 sequences, about 40% occurring once. Their recognized antigens are unknown. The sample consisted of blood. The receptors originated from a girl aged 10-17 years with multiple sclerosis.

In nucleotides, the CDR3 is TGTGCCAGCAGTTACCTACGGGTGGGTGAGCAGTTCTTC. Its protein product is CASSYLRVGEQFF. The chain uses TRBV6-5 and TRBJ2-1, with D uncertain. There are 13 residues in the CDR3. The V gene lost 2 bases and the J gene lost 9 bases, with 11 bases spanning the gap. The V gene's germline CDR1 is MNHEY and CDR2 SVGAGI.

V usage is TRBV9 and J usage is TRBJ2-7; the D gene is possibly TRBD1 (6 bases). From germline, CDR1 is SGDLS and CDR2 YYNGEE. Deletions cut 0 bases from V and 4 bases from J, with 11 bases between. The CDR3 loop spans 14 amino acids. The CDR3 protein is CASSVEPGQYEQYF. The CDR3 DNA reads as TGTGCCAGCAGCGTAGAACCCGGACAGTACGAGCAGTACTTC. The full variable domain, completed using reference TRBV9 and TRBJ2-7, is DSGVTQTPKHLITATGQRVTLRCSPRSGDLSVYWYQQSLDQGLQFLIQYYNGEERAKGNILERFSAQQFPDLHSELNLSSLELGDSALYFCASSVEPGQYEQYFGPGTRLTVT.

The chain recombines TRBV7-9 with TRBJ2-1; 10 bases map to TRBD2. With V trimmed by 7 bases and J by 10 bases, 7 bases remained unmatched. The CDR3 spans 13 residues. Germline CDR1 and CDR2: SEHNR and FQNEAQ (reference sequence). CDR3 sequence: CASMRTSGREQFF. CDR3 bases: TGTGCCAGCATGCGGACTAGCGGAAGAGAGCAGTTCTTC. Full variable domain (rest looked up from reference TRBV7-9 and TRBJ2-1): DTGVSQNPRHKITKRGQNVTFRCDPISEHNRLYWYRQTLGQGPEFLTYFQNEAQLEKSRLLSDRFSAERPKGSFSTLEIQRTEQGDSAMYLCASMRTSGREQFFGPGTRLTVL.

This clonotype was seen a handful of times. The V call is TRBV20-1, the J call TRBJ2-3; 7 bases are shared with TRBD2. CDR1 is DFQATT and CDR2 is SNEGSKA in the germline V gene (reference sequence). This CDR3 contains 13 residues. Trimming at V came to 3 bases and at J to 6 bases, leaving 6 bases not matched to a gene. CDR3 DNA: TGCAGTGCTAGGCGGGGGAGGAGGGATACGCAGTATTTT. This gives the protein CSARRGRRDTQYF.

This clonotype came up a few times. The chain couples TRBV4-1 to TRBJ2-3; TRBD2 matches at 9 bases. Looked up from germline, CDR1 is MGHRA and CDR2 is YSYEKL. The CDR3 is 16 residues long. Trimming took 4 bases from V and 0 from J; bases not matched to a gene: 5. The CDR3 nucleotides are TGCGCCAGCAGCCCGACTAGCGGACCAAGCACAGATACGCAGTATTTT. Its translation is CASSPTSGPSTDTQYF.

The chain couples TRBV24-1 to TRBJ2-1, with 8 positions matching TRBD1. CDR1 is KGHDR, CDR2 SFDVKD, per germline. V lost 4 bases and J lost 5; bases outside the gene matches: 9. The CDR3 is 16 residues long. The CDR3 DNA is TGTGCCACCAGTGACCCTGGACAGGGCAACCACAATGAGCAGTTCTTC. Translating it yields CATSDPGQGNHNEQFF.

This clonotype has a handful of counts. The rearrangement links TRBV6-1 to TRBJ2-3; TRBD2 matches at 9 bases. The CDR3 totals 20 residues. The V gene end was trimmed by 6 bases and the J gene end by 0 bases; junction bases not matched to a gene: 19. Looked up from germline, CDR1 is MNHNS and CDR2 is SASEGT. This chain's CDR3 is CASRTPPGSGGFLSTDTQYF. DNA of the CDR3: TGTGCCAGCAGGACCCCTCCGGGGAGCGGGGGGTTCTTAAGCACAGATACGCAGTATTTT.

The V and J genes are TRBV25-1 and TRBJ2-4; TRBD1 matches 8 bases. J was trimmed by 9 bases and V by 5 bases; bases with no gene match: 3. Germline CDR1 and CDR2: MGHDK and SYGVNS. The CDR3 is made up of 12 amino acids. CDR3 sequence reads: CASSSGGRIQYF. Written as DNA, the CDR3 is TGTGCCAGCAGTTCAGGGGGCCGCATTCAGTACTTC.

The chain links TRBV7-9 to TRBJ2-1; 15 bases line up with TRBD2. This CDR3 spans 20 amino acids. J lost 3 bases, V lost 1 base, and 10 bases had no gene match. Germline CDR1 is SEHNR and CDR2 is FQNEAQ (reference sequence). CDR3 bases: TGTGCCAGCAGCTTAGGGGGACTAGCGGGGGGACTAAGACACTACAATGAGCAGTTCTTC. Residues: CASSLGGLAGGLRHYNEQFF.

The chain uses TRBV5-1 and TRBJ2-5; 7 bases fit TRBD2. Germline-derived CDR1 and CDR2 are SGHRS and YFSETQ. The V gene end was trimmed by 7 bases and the J gene end by 4 bases; junction bases not matched to a gene: 10. The CDR3 has 14 amino acids. The CDR3 DNA reads as TGCGCCAGCGGACCGAGCGGGAAAGGAGAGACCCAGTACTTC. Its translation: CASGPSGKGETQYF.

This chain connects TRBV7-9 to TRBJ2-5; no clear D gene. The J call may be mistaken, given a closer DNA end match to TRBJ2-1. The CDR3 is made up of 12 amino acids. CDR1 is SEHNR, CDR2 FQNEAQ, per germline (reference sequence). The CDR3 DNA is TGTGCCAGCAGCTTAATAGGCGAGACCCAGTTCTTC. Its translation is CASSLIGETQFF.

In its sample, this clonotype was seen once. The genes are TRBV10-3 and TRBJ2-3; 9 bases agree with TRBD1. CDR1 is ENHRY, CDR2 SYGVKD, per germline. The ends lost 6 bases at V and 4 bases at J; junction bases unmatched: 2. This CDR3 is built from 13 residues. The CDR3 spells CAIRRDRADTQYF. The CDR3 nucleotides read TGTGCCATCAGGAGGGACAGGGCAGATACGCAGTATTTT.

V is TRBV18 and J is TRBJ1-1; D is undetermined. The CDR3 contains 13 residues. Trimming took off 4 bases at V and 1 base at J, with 7 bases between the two ends. Per the germline V gene, CDR1 is KGHSH and CDR2 is LQKENI. The CDR3 loop reads CASSRAENTEAFF. The CDR3 nucleotides read TGTGCCAGCTCACGGGCAGAGAACACTGAAGCTTTCTTT.

The genes are TRBV12-3 or TRBV12-4 and TRBJ2-7, with D maybe TRBD2 (6 bases). Trimming took off 7 bases at V and 0 bases at J, with 16 bases between the two ends. This CDR3 is 15 amino acids long. In DNA form, the CDR3 reads TGTGCCAGCACTCCAGGCGGGGCGTTCTCCTACGAGCAGTACTTC. It translates to CASTPGGAFSYEQYF.

J is TRBJ1-6 and V is TRBV6-5; D is perhaps TRBD1 (6 bases). V gave up 6 bases and J gave up 0 bases, with 12 bases separating them. CDR3 length: 16 residues. CDR1 is MNHEY, CDR2 SVGAGI, per germline. CDR3 nucleotides: TGTGCCAGCAGCAAAGGACAGAGCTCCTATAATTCACCCCTCCACTTT. Its translation: CASSKGQSSYNSPLHF.

In nucleotides, the CDR3 is TGCAGTGCTAGAGGGACAGGGCAAAACATTCAGTACTTC. It is translated as CSARGTGQNIQYF. This rearrangement joins TRBV20-1 to TRBJ2-4; TRBD1 aligns across 8 bases. The CDR3 sequence is 13 residues long. Germline CDR1 DFQATT, CDR2 SNEGSKA (reference sequence). V lost 1 base, J lost 5 bases, and 1 base stayed unmatched.

The chain couples TRBV7-8 to TRBJ2-5, with D unresolved. TRBJ2-7 explains the end of the DNA better; the J call may be wrong. The CDR3 has 17 residues. Per the germline V gene, CDR1 is SGHVS and CDR2 is FQNEAQ. The CDR3 loop reads CASSLVAREWSVVEQYF. The CDR3 region has the DNA TGTGCCAGCAGCTTAGTGGCGAGAGAGTGGAGTGTGGTCGAGCAGTACTTC.

The chain combines TRBV12-3 or TRBV12-4 with TRBJ2-1, with 7 bases that match TRBD1. The CDR3 runs to 14 residues. The ends lost 3 bases at V and 9 bases at J; junction bases unmatched: 8. The CDR3 DNA follows: TGTGCCAGCAGTTTCCCCCAAGGGGGCGGTGAGCAGTTCTTC. Amino acid sequence: CASSFPQGGGEQFF.

The sample holds a few counts of this clonotype. This chain connects TRBV12-3 or TRBV12-4 to TRBJ2-3, with TRBD1 matching over 10 bases. The V gene end was trimmed by 1 base and the J gene end by 10 bases; junction bases not matched to a gene: 8. This CDR3 has 15 residues. CDR3 DNA sequence: TGTGCCAGCAGTTTAGGGCTCGGGACAGGGGTTGCGCAGTATTTT. The encoded protein is CASSLGLGTGVAQYF.

The rearrangement uses TRBV7-2 and TRBJ2-1; perhaps TRBD2 as D (6 bases). Germline V gene data show CDR1 as SGHTA and CDR2 as FQGNSA. V lost 0 bases to trimming and J lost 3 bases, with 15 bases between them. This CDR3 has 17 amino acids. Here the CDR3 reads CASSLAHGTSVYNEQFF. For the CDR3, the DNA is TGTGCCAGCAGCTTAGCGCATGGGACTTCGGTCTACAATGAGCAGTTCTTC.

The chain carries TRBV29-1 and TRBJ1-5, with D possibly TRBD1 on 5 matching bases. Per germline, CDR1 SQVTM and CDR2 ANQGSEA. Trimming took 5 bases from V and 2 from J, leaving 13 bases between them. The CDR3 contains 14 residues. CDR3 nucleotide sequence: TGCAGCGTTTCCCAGGGCGGCGGCAATCAGCCCCAGCATTTT. It yields the protein CSVSQGGGNQPQHF.